Included here is one T cell receptor beta chain sequence, with context. Antigen specificity is unknown. 60 Vbeta and 13 Jbeta primers were used in PCR. TCRdb's table, derived via immunoSEQ multiplex PCR, lists solely in-frame clones and lacks some. The table has about 140,000 clones, 65% to 90% seen once; the top ten hold 1.2%. The donors (healthy individuals) were bone marrow donors. The data belong to a study of cytomegalovirus exposure and HLA in healthy donors. General study results and limits: Across all donors, roughly uniform sequencing depth was an assumption of the presence/absence analyses. TCR beta V- and J-gene trimming was later associated with a missense DCLRE1C variant.

Sample: PBMCs. The origin of this receptor is a female donor in good health and CMV-seronegative.

The CDR3 DNA is TGTGCCAGCTCACCAGCGAGTAACGAGCAGTACTTC. It translates to CASSPASNEQYF. The chain is built from TRBV18 and TRBJ2-7; D unclear. The CDR3 runs to 12 residues. Germline CDR1 is KGHSH and CDR2 is LQKENI. V was shortened by 2 bases and J by 5 bases, with 7 bases between the two germline ends.